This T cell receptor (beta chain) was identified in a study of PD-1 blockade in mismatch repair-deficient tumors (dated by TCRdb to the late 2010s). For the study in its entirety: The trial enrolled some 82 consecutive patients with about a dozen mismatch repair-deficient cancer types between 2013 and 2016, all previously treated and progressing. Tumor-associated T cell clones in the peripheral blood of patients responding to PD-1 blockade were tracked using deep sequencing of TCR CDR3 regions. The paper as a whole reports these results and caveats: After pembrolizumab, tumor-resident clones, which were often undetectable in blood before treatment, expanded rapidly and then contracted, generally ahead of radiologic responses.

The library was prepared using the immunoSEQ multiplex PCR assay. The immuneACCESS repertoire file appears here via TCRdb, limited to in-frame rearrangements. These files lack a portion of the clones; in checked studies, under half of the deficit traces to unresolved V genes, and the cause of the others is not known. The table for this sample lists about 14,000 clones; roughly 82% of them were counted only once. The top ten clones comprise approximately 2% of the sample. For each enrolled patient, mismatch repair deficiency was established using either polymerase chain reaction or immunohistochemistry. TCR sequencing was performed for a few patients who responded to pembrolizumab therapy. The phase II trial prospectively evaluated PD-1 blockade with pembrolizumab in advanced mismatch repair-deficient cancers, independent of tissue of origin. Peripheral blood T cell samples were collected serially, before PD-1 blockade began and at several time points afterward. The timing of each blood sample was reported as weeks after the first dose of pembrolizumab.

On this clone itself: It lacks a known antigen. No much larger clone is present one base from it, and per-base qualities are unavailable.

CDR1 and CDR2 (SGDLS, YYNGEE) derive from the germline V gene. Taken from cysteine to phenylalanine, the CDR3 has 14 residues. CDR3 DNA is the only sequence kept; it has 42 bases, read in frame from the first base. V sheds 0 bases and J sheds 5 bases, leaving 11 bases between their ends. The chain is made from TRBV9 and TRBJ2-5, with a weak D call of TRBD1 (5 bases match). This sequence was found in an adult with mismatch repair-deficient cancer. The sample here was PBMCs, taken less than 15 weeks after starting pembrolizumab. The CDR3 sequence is CASSVGQTRETQYF. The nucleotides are TGTGCCAGCAGCGTAGGACAGACAAGGGAGACCCAGTACTTC.